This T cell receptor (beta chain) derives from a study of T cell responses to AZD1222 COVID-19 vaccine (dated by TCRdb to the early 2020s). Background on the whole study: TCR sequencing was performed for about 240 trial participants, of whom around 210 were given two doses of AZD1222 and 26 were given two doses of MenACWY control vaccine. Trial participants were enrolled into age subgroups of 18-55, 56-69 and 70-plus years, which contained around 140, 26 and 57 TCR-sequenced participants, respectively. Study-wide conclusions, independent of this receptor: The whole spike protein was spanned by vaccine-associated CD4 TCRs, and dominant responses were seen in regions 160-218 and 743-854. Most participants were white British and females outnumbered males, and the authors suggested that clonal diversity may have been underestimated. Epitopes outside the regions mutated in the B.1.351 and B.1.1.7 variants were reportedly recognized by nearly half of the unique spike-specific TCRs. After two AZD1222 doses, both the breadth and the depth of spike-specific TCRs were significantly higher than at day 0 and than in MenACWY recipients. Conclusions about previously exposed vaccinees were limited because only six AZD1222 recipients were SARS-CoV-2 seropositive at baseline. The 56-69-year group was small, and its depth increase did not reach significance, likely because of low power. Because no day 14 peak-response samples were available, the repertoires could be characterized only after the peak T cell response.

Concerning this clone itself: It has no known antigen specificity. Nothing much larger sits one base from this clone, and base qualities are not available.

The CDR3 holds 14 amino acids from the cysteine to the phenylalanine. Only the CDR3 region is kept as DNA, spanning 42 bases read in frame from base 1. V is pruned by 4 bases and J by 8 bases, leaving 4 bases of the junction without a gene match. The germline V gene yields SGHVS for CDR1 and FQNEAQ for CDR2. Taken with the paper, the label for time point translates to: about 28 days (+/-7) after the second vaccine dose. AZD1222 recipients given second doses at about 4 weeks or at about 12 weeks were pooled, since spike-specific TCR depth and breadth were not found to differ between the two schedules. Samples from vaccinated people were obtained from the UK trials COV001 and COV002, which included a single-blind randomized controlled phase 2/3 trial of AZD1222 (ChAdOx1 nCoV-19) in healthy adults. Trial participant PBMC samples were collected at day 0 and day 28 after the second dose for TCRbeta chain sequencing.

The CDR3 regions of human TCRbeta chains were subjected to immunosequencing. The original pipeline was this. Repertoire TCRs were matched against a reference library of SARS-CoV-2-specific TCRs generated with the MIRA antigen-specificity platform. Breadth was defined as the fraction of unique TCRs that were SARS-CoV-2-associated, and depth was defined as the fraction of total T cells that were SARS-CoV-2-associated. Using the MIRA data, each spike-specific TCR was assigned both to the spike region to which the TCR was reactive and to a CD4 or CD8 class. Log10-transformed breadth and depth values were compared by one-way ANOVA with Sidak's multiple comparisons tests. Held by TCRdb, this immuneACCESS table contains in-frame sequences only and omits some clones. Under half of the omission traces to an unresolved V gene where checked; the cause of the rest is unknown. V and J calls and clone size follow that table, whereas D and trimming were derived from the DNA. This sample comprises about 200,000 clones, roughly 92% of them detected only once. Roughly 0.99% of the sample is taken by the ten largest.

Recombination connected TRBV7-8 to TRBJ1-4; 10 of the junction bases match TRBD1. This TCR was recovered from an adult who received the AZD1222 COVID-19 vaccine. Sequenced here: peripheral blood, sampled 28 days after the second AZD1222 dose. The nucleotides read TGTGCCAGCAGCTCGACAGGGGGCGGGGAAAAACTGTTTTTT. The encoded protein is CASSSTGGGEKLFF.